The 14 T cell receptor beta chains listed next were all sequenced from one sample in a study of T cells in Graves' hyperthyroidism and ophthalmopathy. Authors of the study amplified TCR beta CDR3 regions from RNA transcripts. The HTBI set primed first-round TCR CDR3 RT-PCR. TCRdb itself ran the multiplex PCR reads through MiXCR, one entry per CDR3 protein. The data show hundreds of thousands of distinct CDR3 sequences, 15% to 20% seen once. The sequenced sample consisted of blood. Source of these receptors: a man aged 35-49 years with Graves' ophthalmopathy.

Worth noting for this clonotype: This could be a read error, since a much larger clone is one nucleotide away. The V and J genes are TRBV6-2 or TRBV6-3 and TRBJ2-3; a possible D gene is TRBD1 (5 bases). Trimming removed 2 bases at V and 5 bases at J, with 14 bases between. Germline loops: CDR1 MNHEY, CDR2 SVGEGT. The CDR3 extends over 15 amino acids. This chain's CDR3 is CASSYLGQGRDTQYF. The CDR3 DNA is TGTGCCAGCAGTTACCTGGGGCAAGGTAGAGATACGCAGTATTTT.

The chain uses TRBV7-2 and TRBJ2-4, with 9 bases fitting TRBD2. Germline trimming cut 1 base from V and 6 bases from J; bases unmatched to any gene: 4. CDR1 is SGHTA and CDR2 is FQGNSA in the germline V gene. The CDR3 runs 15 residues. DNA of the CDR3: TGTGCCAGCAGCTTAGGGACTAGCGTCGGAAACATTCAGTACTTC. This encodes CASSLGTSVGNIQYF.

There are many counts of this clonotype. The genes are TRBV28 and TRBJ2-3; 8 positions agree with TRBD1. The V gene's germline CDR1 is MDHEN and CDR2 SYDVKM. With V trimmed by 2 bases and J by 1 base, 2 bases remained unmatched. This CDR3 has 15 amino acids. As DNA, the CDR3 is TGTGCCAGCAGTTTAAAGACAGGGGGCACAGATACGCAGTATTTT. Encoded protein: CASSLKTGGTDTQYF.

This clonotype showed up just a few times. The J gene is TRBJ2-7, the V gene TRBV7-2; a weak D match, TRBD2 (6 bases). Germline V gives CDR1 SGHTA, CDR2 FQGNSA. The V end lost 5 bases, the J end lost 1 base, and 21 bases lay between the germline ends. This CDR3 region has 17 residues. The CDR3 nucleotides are TGTGCCAGCAGCAAAGGAGGGTCAGGAGGGCCTTCCTACGAGCAGTACTTC. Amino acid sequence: CASSKGGSGGPSYEQYF.

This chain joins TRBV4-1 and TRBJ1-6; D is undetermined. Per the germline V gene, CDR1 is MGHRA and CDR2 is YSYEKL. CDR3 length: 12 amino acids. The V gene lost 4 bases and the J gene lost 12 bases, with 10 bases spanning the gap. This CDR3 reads CASSPPREPLHF. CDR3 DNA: TGCGCCAGCAGCCCGCCAAGGGAACCCCTCCACTTT.

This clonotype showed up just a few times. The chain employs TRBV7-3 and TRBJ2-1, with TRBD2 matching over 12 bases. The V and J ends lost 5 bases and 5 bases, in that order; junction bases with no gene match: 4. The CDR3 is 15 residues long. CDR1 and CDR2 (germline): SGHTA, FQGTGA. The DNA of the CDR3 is TGTGCCAGCAGCAGGACTAGCGGGGATAACAATGAGCAGTTCTTC. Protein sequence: CASSRTSGDNNEQFF. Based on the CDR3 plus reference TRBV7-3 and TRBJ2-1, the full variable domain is GAGVSQTPSNKVTEKGKYVELRCDPISGHTALYWYRQSLGQGPEFLIYFQGTGAADDSGLPNDRFFAVRPEGSVSTLKIQRTERGDSAVYLCASSRTSGDNNEQFFGPGTRLTVL.

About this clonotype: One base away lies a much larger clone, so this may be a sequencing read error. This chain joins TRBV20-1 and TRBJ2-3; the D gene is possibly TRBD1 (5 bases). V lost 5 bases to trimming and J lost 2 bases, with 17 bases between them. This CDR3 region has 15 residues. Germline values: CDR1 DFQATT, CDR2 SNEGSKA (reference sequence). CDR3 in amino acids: CSAPRVDTTTDTQYF. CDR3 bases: TGCAGTGCTCCCCGAGTGGACACGACCACAGATACGCAGTATTTT.

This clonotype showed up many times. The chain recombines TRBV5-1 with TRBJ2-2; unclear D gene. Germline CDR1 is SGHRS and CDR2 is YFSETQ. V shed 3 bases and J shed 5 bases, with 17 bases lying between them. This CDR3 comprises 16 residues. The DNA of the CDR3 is TGCGCCAGCAGCTGGGCCGTGGGGATAAGGACCGGGGAGCTGTTTTTT. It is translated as CASSWAVGIRTGELFF. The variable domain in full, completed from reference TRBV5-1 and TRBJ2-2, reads KAGVTQTPRYLIKTRGQQVTLSCSPISGHRSVSWYQQTPGQGLQFLFEYFSETQRNKGNFPGRFSGRQFSNSRSEMNVSTLELGDSALYLCASSWAVGIRTGELFFGEGSRLTVL.

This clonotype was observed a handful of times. The DNA of the CDR3 is TGCAGTGCGGACCCCGGGAAATCGAACACTGAAGCTTTCTTT. It codes for CSADPGKSNTEAFF. The V and J genes are TRBV20-1 and TRBJ1-1; D is uncertain. CDR1 is DFQATT, CDR2 SNEGSKA, per germline (reference sequence). Trimming took off 6 bases at V and 1 base at J, with 15 bases between the two ends. The CDR3 covers 14 residues.

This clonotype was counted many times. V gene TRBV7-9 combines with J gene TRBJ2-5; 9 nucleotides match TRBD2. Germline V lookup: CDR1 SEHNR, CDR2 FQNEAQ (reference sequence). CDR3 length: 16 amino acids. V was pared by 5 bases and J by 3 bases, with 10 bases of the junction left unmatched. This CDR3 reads CASSLSGGTVEETQYF. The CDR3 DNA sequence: TGTGCCAGCAGCCTAAGCGGGGGGACGGTGGAAGAGACCCAGTACTTC.

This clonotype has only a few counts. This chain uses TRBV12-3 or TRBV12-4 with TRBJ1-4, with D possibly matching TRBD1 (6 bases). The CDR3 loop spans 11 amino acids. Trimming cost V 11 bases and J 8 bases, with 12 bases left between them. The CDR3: CALQGREKLFF. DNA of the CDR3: TGTGCCCTCCAGGGGCGGGAAAAACTGTTTTTT.

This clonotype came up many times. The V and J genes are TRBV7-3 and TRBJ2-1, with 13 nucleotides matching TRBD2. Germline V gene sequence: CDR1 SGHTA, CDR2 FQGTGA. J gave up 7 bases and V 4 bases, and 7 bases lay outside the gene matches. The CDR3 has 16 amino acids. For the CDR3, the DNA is TGTGCCAGCAGCTCCTGGACTAGCGGGAGAGGAAATGAGCAGTTCTTC. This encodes CASSSWTSGRGNEQFF.

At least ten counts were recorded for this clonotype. CDR3 DNA sequence: TGTGCCAGCAGCCCCGGGGGGGGTATACGCTACAATGAGCAGTTCTTC. Translated: CASSPGGGIRYNEQFF. The chain is built from TRBV7-2 and TRBJ2-1; 8 nucleotides match TRBD2. Losses at the gene ends were 5 bases for V and 3 bases for J; bases not matched to a gene: 9. The CDR3 contains 16 residues. Germline assignment: CDR1 SGHTA and CDR2 FQGNSA.

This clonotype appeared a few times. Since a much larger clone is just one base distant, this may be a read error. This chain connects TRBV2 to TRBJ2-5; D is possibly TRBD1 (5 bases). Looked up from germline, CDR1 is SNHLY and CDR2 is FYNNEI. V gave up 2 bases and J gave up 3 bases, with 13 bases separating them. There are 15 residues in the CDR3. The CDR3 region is CASSEWMDTEETQYF. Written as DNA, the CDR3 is TGTGCCAGCAGTGAATGGATGGACACGGAAGAGACCCAGTACTTC.